The T cell receptor (beta chain) described here comes from a study of cytomegalovirus exposure and HLA in healthy donors. A remark on this clone: Its antigen remains unknown.

General study points: Cytomegalovirus association was listed for about 150 TCR beta chains. Based on reports, TCR beta sequences accurately predicted HLA-A and HLA-B alleles for most subjects.

Use of 60 Vbeta and 13 Jbeta primers characterized the PCR. TCRdb's copy holds only in-frame clones and misses some; the assay was immunoSEQ multiplex PCR. The data include over 100,000 clones; the top ten clones carry 1.6%. The V segment lost 3 bases and the J segment 9 bases; nucleotides outside the gene matches: 6. Germline V gene lookup returns CDR1 KGHSH and CDR2 LQKENI. This CDR3 comprises 14 residues. The TCR originated in a woman between 40 and 55 years old in good health and CMV-seropositive. The chain combines TRBV18 with TRBJ2-1; TRBD1 aligns across 9 bases. Sequenced sample: PBMCs. DNA for the CDR3: TGTGCCAGCTCACCCATGGGGACAGGGTTTGAGCAGTTCTTC. Its protein is CASSPMGTGFEQFF.